A single T cell receptor (beta chain) is shown here with its context. This entry belongs to a study of blood T cells in healthy people across ages. CDR1 is PRHDT and CDR2 is FYEKMQ in the germline V gene (reference sequence). The length of the CDR3 is 14 residues. V dropped 5 bases and J dropped 7 bases, with 17 bases sitting between them. PCR was performed a second time for about 7 to 11 cycles using a sample-barcoded 5' primer and a J-beta primer mix. From the 5' RACE reads, TCRdb called clonotypes with MiXCR, one entry per CDR3 protein. The sample carries approximately 1.5 million distinct CDR3 sequences, around 40% recorded once.

Sequenced: blood. This chain links TRBV13 with TRBJ1-2; D call uncertain. The receptor's source is a woman aged 18-29 years in good health. The CDR3 region has the DNA TGTGCCAGCAGCCCACGGCGGTTACTCTCTGGCTACACCTTC. Amino acids: CASSPRRLLSGYTF.